This is a list of T cell receptor beta chains from one sample in a study of T cells after yellow fever vaccination. TCRdb re-called the 5' RACE reads with MiXCR, one entry per CDR3 protein. The data show hundreds of thousands of distinct CDR3 sequences, 10% to 15% seen once. Material: PBMCs, obtained on the day of the yellow fever booster vaccination. All receptors come from a man younger than 40 who received the YFV17D yellow fever vaccine. Each CDR3 is given with its conserved first and last residue. Fields, in order: clone size, D gene, J gene, V gene, CDR3 length, CDR3 DNA, CDR3 protein. D genes are given only for firm matches. Part of the rows lack a size; the others show once, few, many or a class for expanded clones.

size: many
D: .
J: TRBJ1-1
V: TRBV18
length: 12
DNA: TGTGCCAGCTCACCCAGGGTCACTGAAGCTTTCTTT
CDR3: CASSPRVTEAFF

size: .
D: .
J: TRBJ2-6
V: TRBV5-5
length: 17
DNA: TGTGCCAGCAGCTTGGGGCTGGGACTCTCTGGGGCCAACGTCCTGACTTTC
CDR3: CASSLGLGLSGANVLTF

size: .
D: TRBD2
J: TRBJ2-3
V: TRBV5-1
length: 16
DNA: TGCGCCAGCAGCTACCCGGGACTAGCGGGCACAGATACGCAGTATTTT
CDR3: CASSYPGLAGTDTQYF

size: few
D: .
J: TRBJ2-5
V: TRBV5-1
length: 14
DNA: TGCGCCAGCAGCTTCCCGGGGAACCAAGAGACCCAGTACTTC
CDR3: CASSFPGNQETQYF

size: .
D: .
J: TRBJ2-2
V: TRBV5-1
length: 16
DNA: TGCGCCAGCAGCCGATCATGGGGGGAGAACACCGGGGAGCTGTTTTTT
CDR3: CASSRSWGENTGELFF

size: .
D: .
J: TRBJ1-5
V: TRBV12-3/TRBV12-4
length: 14
DNA: TGTGCCAGCAGTCCTAGGGTCTCGAATCAGCCCCAGCATTTT
CDR3: CASSPRVSNQPQHF

size: .
D: .
J: TRBJ1-1
V: TRBV7-2
length: 13
DNA: TGTGCCAGCAGCGTGGGGAGGGGCGCTGAAGCTTTCTTT
CDR3: CASSVGRGAEAFF

size: .
D: .
J: TRBJ2-7
V: TRBV5-8
length: 15
DNA: TGTGCCAGCAGCTTATACCGACGGGGATCCTACGAGCAGTACTTC
CDR3: CASSLYRRGSYEQYF

size: many
D: TRBD2
J: TRBJ2-7
V: TRBV6-2/TRBV6-3
length: 15
DNA: TGTGCCAGCACCGAACCGGGACTAGCGGGGAATGAGCAGTACTTC
CDR3: CASTEPGLAGNEQYF

size: .
D: .
J: TRBJ2-7
V: TRBV12-3/TRBV12-4
length: 15
DNA: TGTGCCAGCAGACGTCTCGACGGGCCCCAGAACGAGCAGTACTTC
CDR3: CASRRLDGPQNEQYF

size: .
D: TRBD2
J: TRBJ2-1
V: TRBV9
length: 16
DNA: TGTGCCAGCAGCCTTCGACTAGCGGGAGGGGAAAATGAGCAGTTCTTC
CDR3: CASSLRLAGGENEQFF

size: few
D: .
J: TRBJ1-4
V: TRBV12-3/TRBV12-4
length: 17
DNA: TGTGCCAGCGGGACTCGGGGGATAGTGCCGGGTAATGAAAAACTGTTTTTT
CDR3: CASGTRGIVPGNEKLFF

size: few
D: .
J: TRBJ2-2
V: TRBV29-1
length: 16
DNA: TGCAGCGCCCGAGGGTCTGCTAGCGCGGGAACCGGGGAGCTGTTTTTT
CDR3: CSARGSASAGTGELFF

size: few
D: .
J: TRBJ2-2
V: TRBV15
length: 16
DNA: TGTGCCACCAGCAGAGAGTGGGGGGTAGGAACCGGGGAGCTGTTTTTT
CDR3: CATSREWGVGTGELFF

size: many
D: .
J: TRBJ2-1
V: TRBV12-3/TRBV12-4
length: 14
DNA: TGTGCCAGCAGTTTGGGCAGAGCCTACAATGAGCAGTTCTTC
CDR3: CASSLGRAYNEQFF

size: .
D: .
J: TRBJ1-1
V: TRBV7-9
length: 16
DNA: TGTGCCAGCAGCTTAGATCAAACAGGGCCGAACACTGAAGCTTTCTTT
CDR3: CASSLDQTGPNTEAFF

size: few
D: TRBD2
J: TRBJ2-7
V: TRBV7-2
length: 15
DNA: TGTGCCAGCAGCTTAGCTCCTAGCGGGAAGTACGAGCAGTACTTC
CDR3: CASSLAPSGKYEQYF

size: few
D: .
J: TRBJ2-7
V: TRBV9
length: 14
DNA: TGTGCCAGCAGCGTAGCCCCTAGTGACTACGAGCAGTACTTC
CDR3: CASSVAPSDYEQYF

size: .
D: .
J: TRBJ2-3
V: TRBV29-1
length: 15
DNA: TGCAGCGTTGAGTTCCCGGCCGGCAACACAGATACGCAGTATTTT
CDR3: CSVEFPAGNTDTQYF

size: few
D: .
J: TRBJ2-3
V: TRBV20-1
length: 14
DNA: TGCAGTGCTAGAGTTTCCGGGACCACAGATACGCAGTATTTT
CDR3: CSARVSGTTDTQYF

size: many
D: .
J: TRBJ2-7
V: TRBV2
length: 13
DNA: TGTGCCAGCAGTGAGGGGGGTCCCTACGAGCAGTACTTC
CDR3: CASSEGGPYEQYF

size: few
D: TRBD1
J: TRBJ2-7
V: TRBV10-3
length: 15
DNA: TGTGCCATCAGTGAATCGGGACAGGGGCTTTCCGAGCAGTACTTC
CDR3: CAISESGQGLSEQYF

size: few
D: .
J: TRBJ1-3
V: TRBV5-1
length: 19
DNA: TGCGCCAGCAGCCGAACGTTTACCTCAGCCTCTGAAACTGGAAACACCATATATTTT
CDR3: CASSRTFTSASETGNTIYF

size: .
D: TRBD1
J: TRBJ1-2
V: TRBV6-6
length: 13
DNA: TGTGCCAGCAGGCTGGGACAGGCCTATGGCTACACCTTC
CDR3: CASRLGQAYGYTF

size: .
D: TRBD1
J: TRBJ1-1
V: TRBV5-6
length: 16
DNA: TGTGCCAGCAGCTATTGGGGGACAGTGATGAACACTGAAGCTTTCTTT
CDR3: CASSYWGTVMNTEAFF

size: once
D: .
J: TRBJ2-1
V: TRBV29-1
length: 14
DNA: TGCAGCGTTGATGAGGGGCTAGCCCTTGGTGAGCAGTTCTTC
CDR3: CSVDEGLALGEQFF

size: few
D: .
J: TRBJ1-5
V: TRBV11-2
length: 14
DNA: TGTGCCAGCAGCGGCAGGAGGGGCTCTCAGCCCCAGCATTTT
CDR3: CASSGRRGSQPQHF

size: .
D: TRBD2
J: TRBJ2-1
V: TRBV11-2
length: 19
DNA: TGTGCCAGCAGCTTCGGGACTAGCGGGAGTGGTGGCCTTGGGCATGAGCAGTTCTTC
CDR3: CASSFGTSGSGGLGHEQFF

size: few
D: .
J: TRBJ1-2
V: TRBV5-8
length: 17
DNA: TGTGCCAGCAGCTTGGCCTTGGCAGGCAAGATAAACTATGGCTACACCTTC
CDR3: CASSLALAGKINYGYTF

size: many
D: TRBD2
J: TRBJ2-1
V: TRBV7-2
length: 14
DNA: TGTGCCAGCAGCTTGGGACTAGCCTACAATGAGCAGTTCTTC
CDR3: CASSLGLAYNEQFF

size: few
D: .
J: TRBJ2-7
V: TRBV12-3/TRBV12-4
length: 14
DNA: TGTGCCAGCAGTTCTCTGGGGGCTGGCTACGAGCAGTACTTC
CDR3: CASSSLGAGYEQYF

size: many
D: .
J: TRBJ2-1
V: TRBV5-6
length: 16
DNA: TGTGCCAGCAGCTTGGATTTTGCTAATGGCTACAATGAGCAGTTCTTC
CDR3: CASSLDFANGYNEQFF

size: .
D: TRBD1
J: TRBJ2-3
V: TRBV29-1
length: 13
DNA: TGCAGCGCTAGGGACAGCACCACAGATACGCAGTATTTT
CDR3: CSARDSTTDTQYF

size: few
D: TRBD2
J: TRBJ2-2
V: TRBV29-1
length: 14
DNA: TGCAGCGCGGATAGTAGCGGGAGGGCCGGGGAGCTGTTTTTT
CDR3: CSADSSGRAGELFF

size: few
D: .
J: TRBJ2-1
V: TRBV10-3
length: 13
DNA: TGTGCCATCAGAACCCAAACCTACAATGAGCAGTTCTTC
CDR3: CAIRTQTYNEQFF

size: .
D: .
J: TRBJ2-1
V: TRBV5-1
length: 14
DNA: TGCGCCAGCAGCGCTCAACAGGGATACAATGAGCAGTTCTTC
CDR3: CASSAQQGYNEQFF

size: few
D: .
J: TRBJ1-2
V: TRBV12-3/TRBV12-4
length: 12
DNA: TGTGCCAGCAGGGTCCAAACCGAGGGCTACACCTTC
CDR3: CASRVQTEGYTF

size: .
D: .
J: TRBJ1-3
V: TRBV5-1
length: 12
DNA: TGCGCCAGCAGCGAGGGGGGAAACACCATATATTTT
CDR3: CASSEGGNTIYF

size: .
D: TRBD2
J: TRBJ2-2
V: TRBV2
length: 16
DNA: TGTGCCAGCAGGGCAATAGCGGGAGGTAACACCGGGGAGCTGTTTTTT
CDR3: CASRAIAGGNTGELFF

size: .
D: TRBD2
J: TRBJ2-5
V: TRBV5-1
length: 16
DNA: TGCGCCAGCAGCCACCTCCGAATGGGGACTAAAGAGACCCAGTACTTC
CDR3: CASSHLRMGTKETQYF

size: .
D: TRBD1
J: TRBJ2-7
V: TRBV3-1
length: 12
DNA: TGTGCCAGCAGCCAATTGGACAGGGGGCAGTACTTC
CDR3: CASSQLDRGQYF

size: .
D: TRBD2
J: TRBJ2-1
V: TRBV7-8
length: 19
DNA: TGTGCCAGCAGCCTACTGACCGGGACTAGCACCGCAGAGTCCGATGAGCAGTTCTTC
CDR3: CASSLLTGTSTAESDEQFF